This passage covers 24 T cell receptor beta chains from one sample sequenced in a study of blood T cell repertoires in COVID-19. The protocol was immunoSEQ multiplex PCR, while the TCRdb copy is restricted to in-frame clones and leaves out a portion. This sample has around 250,000 clones, with 70% to 85% found just once. The sequenced material came from PBMCs or T cells enriched from blood (not recorded which). The receptors here all came from a man aged 40-49 years who had recovered from COVID-19.

The chain links TRBV27 to TRBJ2-7; 10 nucleotides match TRBD2. Germline-derived CDR1 and CDR2 are MNHEY and SMNVEV (reference sequence). The CDR3 consists of 14 residues. The junction had 0 bases not matched to a gene; V was cut back by 2 bases and J by 2 bases. CDR3 bases: TGTGCCAGCAGTTTAACTAGCGGGGCCTACGAGCAGTACTTC. Amino acid sequence: CASSLTSGAYEQYF.

This chain joins TRBV2 and TRBJ1-4; 10 nucleotides line up with TRBD1. Trimming took 7 bases from V and 3 from J; bases not matched to a gene: 8. Germline V gene data show CDR1 as SNHLY and CDR2 as FYNNEI. The CDR3 covers 16 residues. For the CDR3, the DNA is TGTGCCAGCACGAGGACAGGGGGAAGATCTAATGAAAAACTGTTTTTT. Its translation: CASTRTGGRSNEKLFF.

This clone was picked up a small number of times. The chain carries TRBV5-6 and TRBJ1-1; tentative D call: TRBD1 (6 bases). V was trimmed by 2 bases and J by 4 bases, leaving 12 bases between them. The CDR3 is made up of 14 amino acids. Germline loops: CDR1 SGHDT, CDR2 YYEEEE. This chain's CDR3 is CASSLYHRVTEAFF. Written as DNA, the CDR3 is TGTGCCAGCAGCTTATACCACAGGGTCACTGAAGCTTTCTTT. Complete variable domain (other parts from reference TRBV5-6 and TRBJ1-1): DAGVTQSPTHLIKTRGQQVTLRCSPKSGHDTVSWYQQALGQGPQFIFQYYEEEERQRGNFPDRFSGHQFPNYSSELNVNALLLGDSALYLCASSLYHRVTEAFFGQGTRLTVV.

V gene TRBV2 combines with J gene TRBJ2-7; D is unclear. Germline V gene sequence: CDR1 SNHLY, CDR2 FYNNEI. Trimming took off 1 base at V and 7 bases at J, with 11 bases between the two ends. This CDR3 has 13 amino acids. The CDR3 reads CASSEDPSPEQYF. In DNA form, the CDR3 reads TGTGCCAGCAGTGAAGACCCCAGTCCGGAGCAGTACTTC.

The V gene is TRBV5-1, the J gene TRBJ1-1, with D possibly TRBD1 on 5 matching bases. The CDR3 spans 15 residues. Germline lookup yields CDR1 SGHRS and CDR2 YFSETQ. V lost 0 bases, J lost 0 bases, and 9 bases lay in between. CDR3 nucleotides: TGCGCCAGCAGCTTGGTCGACAGACTGAACACTGAAGCTTTCTTT. It specifies CASSLVDRLNTEAFF.

In its sample, this clone was seen once. The rearrangement uses TRBV19 and TRBJ2-7, with D maybe TRBD1 (6 bases). V shed 4 bases and J shed 4 bases, with 20 bases lying between them. Germline values: CDR1 LNHDA, CDR2 SQIVND (reference sequence). The CDR3 length is 16 residues. CDR3 region: CASSRDTGPGGYEQYF. The CDR3 coding sequence is TGTGCCAGTAGTAGAGACACAGGGCCAGGTGGTTACGAGCAGTACTTC.

This chain connects TRBV5-1 to TRBJ1-1; D is unclear. The CDR3 extends over 13 amino acids. V was clipped by 2 bases and J by 5 bases, with 10 bases between them. From germline, CDR1 is SGHRS and CDR2 YFSETQ. For the CDR3, the DNA is TGCGCCAGCAGCTTTGAGTCGGGGACTGAAGCTTTCTTT. Translation: CASSFESGTEAFF.

This clone was observed a few times. V and J are TRBV7-9 and TRBJ2-7; D not resolved. Between the trimmed V and J ends, which lost 5 bases and 3 bases, there was a span of 5 bases. There are 11 residues in the CDR3. CDR1 is SEHNR and CDR2 is FQNEAQ in the germline V gene (reference sequence). CDR3 in amino acids: CASSPSYEQYF. The DNA for the CDR3 is TGTGCCAGCAGCCCCAGCTACGAGCAGTACTTC.

The chain recombines TRBV6-4 with TRBJ2-3, with a possible D match to TRBD1 (7 bases). The germline CDR1 and CDR2 sequences are MRHNA and SNTAGT. Trimming cost V 6 bases and J 3 bases, with 19 bases left between them. This CDR3 has 16 amino acids. The CDR3 protein is CASRRLGPGGTDTQYF. The CDR3, as DNA: TGTGCCAGCAGACGTTTAGGGCCAGGGGGGACAGATACGCAGTATTTT.

The chain is built from TRBV21-1 and TRBJ2-1; TRBD2, the table's D call, was not compared with the DNA. TRBV21-1 is given as a pseudogene. This CDR3 has 15 amino acids. DNA of the CDR3: TGTGCCAGCAGCAGGCCGGGGGGCTCCTACAATGAGCAGTTCTTC. It codes for CASSRPGGSYNEQFF.

This clone showed up just a few times. The chain recombines TRBV3-1 (or the pseudogene TRBV3-2) with TRBJ1-3; TRBD1 aligns across 7 bases. The V segment lost 4 bases and the J segment 2 bases; nucleotides outside the gene matches: 5. The CDR3 is 15 amino acids. Germline loops: CDR1 LGHDT, CDR2 YNNKEL (reference sequence). CDR3 region: CASSPTGAAGNTIYF. CDR3 nucleotide sequence: TGTGCCAGCAGCCCTACAGGGGCTGCTGGAAACACCATATATTTT.

This sequence joins TRBV14 and TRBJ2-1, with D possibly being TRBD2 (7 bases). V lost 1 base and J lost 6, with 13 bases in between. In germline, CDR1 is SGHDN, CDR2 FVKESK. The CDR3 spans 15 residues. DNA of the CDR3: TGTGCCAGCAGCCAAGTTAGGGGGGGTTTCAATGAGCAGTTCTTC. Its protein is CASSQVRGGFNEQFF.

This rearrangement joins TRBV7-3 to TRBJ2-5; TRBD1 agrees at 8 bases. V was pared by 4 bases and J by 5 bases, with 6 bases of the junction left unmatched. Germline CDR1 SGHTA, CDR2 FQGTGA. The CDR3 runs 14 residues. Here the CDR3 DNA reads TGTGCCAGCAGCTCGCGGACAGGGAGTGAGACCCAGTACTTC. Protein: CASSSRTGSETQYF.

The chain uses TRBV4-3 and TRBJ1-1, with 8 bases identical to TRBD1. The junction had 2 bases not matched to a gene; V was cut back by 1 base and J by 1 base. CDR3 length: 15 residues. CDR1 and CDR2 (germline): LGHNA, YSLEER. CDR3 in amino acids: CASSQAGQENTEAFF. CDR3 nucleotide sequence: TGCGCCAGCAGCCAAGCGGGACAGGAGAACACTGAAGCTTTCTTT.

The chain couples TRBV12-3 or TRBV12-4 to TRBJ1-2; tentative D call: TRBD1 (6 bases). V lost 6 bases and J 4 bases, leaving 12 bases between the germline ends. This CDR3 has 13 amino acids. This CDR3 reads CASSPGTPYGYTF. CDR3 nucleotide sequence: TGTGCCAGCAGCCCCGGGACACCCTATGGCTACACCTTC.

Turning to this clone: This same CDR3 is encoded by further DNA sequences in the sample. This sequence joins TRBV6-5 and TRBJ1-2; 7 bases line up with TRBD1. CDR3 length: 13 residues. Germline V gives CDR1 MNHEY, CDR2 SVGAGI. V gave up 6 bases and J gave up 2 bases; unmatched junction bases: 3. This CDR3 is CASSRDSNYGYTF. The CDR3 coding sequence is TGTGCCAGCAGCCGGGACAGCAACTATGGCTACACCTTC.

This chain links TRBV4-2 with TRBJ2-6; perhaps TRBD1 as D (6 bases). Germline V gene data show CDR1 as LGHNA and CDR2 as YNFKEQ. CDR3 length: 15 amino acids. Deletions cut 4 bases from V and 2 bases from J, with 9 bases between. For the CDR3, the DNA is TGTGCCAGCAGCCCGACAGGAACTGGGGCCAACGTCCTGACTTTC. This codes for CASSPTGTGANVLTF.

V and J are TRBV5-1 and TRBJ2-2; 9 nucleotides match TRBD1. The CDR3 has 15 amino acids. After removal of 3 bases from V and 5 bases from J, the junction contained 5 bases not matched to a gene. Germline values: CDR1 SGHRS, CDR2 YFSETQ. CDR3 DNA sequence: TGCGCCAGCAGCTCCGGGACAGGGAGGACCGGGGAGCTGTTTTTT. Translated: CASSSGTGRTGELFF.

The CDR3 nucleotides read TGTGCCAGCAGAGCACAGACCGCGAACACCGGGGAGCTGTTTTTT. Its protein product is CASRAQTANTGELFF. The chain recombines TRBV6-5 with TRBJ2-2; D uncertain. The V and J ends lost 6 bases and 0 bases respectively, with 11 bases between them. Germline-derived CDR1 and CDR2 are MNHEY and SVGAGI. This CDR3 has 15 residues.

The chain uses TRBV12-5 and TRBJ2-5; 8 bases fit TRBD2. CDR3 length: 16 residues. Germline values: CDR1 LGHNT, CDR2 FRNRAP. Trimming removed 8 bases from V and 3 bases from J; junction bases left unmatched: 14. The CDR3 bases are TGTGCTAGTAGCGTGTGGAGCGGGGGAAATGAAGAGACCCAGTACTTC. Its protein product is CASSVWSGGNEETQYF.

The V and J genes are TRBV10-2 and TRBJ2-3; 7 bases agree with TRBD2. V shed 4 bases, J shed 1 base, and the junction held 2 bases outside the gene matches. This CDR3 is 14 amino acids long. The germline V gene has CDR1 WSHSY and CDR2 SAAADI. In DNA, the CDR3 is TGCGCCAGCAGTGCTAGCGGTCGCACAGATACGCAGTATTTT. Protein sequence: CASSASGRTDTQYF.

This chain joins TRBV30 and TRBJ2-7; TRBD2 matches at 7 bases. This CDR3 is built from 15 residues. Germline CDR1 GTSNPN, CDR2 SVGIG (reference sequence). Trimming cost V 0 bases and J 3 bases; bases outside gene matches: 8. The CDR3 region is CAWSVPREARYEQYF. In nucleotides, the CDR3 is TGTGCCTGGAGTGTACCCCGGGAGGCCCGCTACGAGCAGTACTTC.

The chain employs TRBV2 and TRBJ1-5, with D possibly being TRBD1 (5 bases). Germline CDR1 SNHLY, CDR2 FYNNEI. V shed 3 bases and J shed 2 bases, with 8 bases lying between them. The CDR3 totals 14 residues. DNA of the CDR3: TGTGCCAGCAGTGAGACAGACGGCAATCAGCCCCAGCATTTT. This sequence encodes CASSETDGNQPQHF.

The gene calls are TRBV3-1 (or the pseudogene TRBV3-2) and TRBJ2-7; D possibly corresponds to TRBD2 (6 bases). The CDR3 totals 15 residues. CDR1 is LGHDT, CDR2 YNNKEL, per germline (reference sequence). Trimming pared 1 base from V and 2 bases from J, leaving 12 bases between. For the CDR3, the DNA is TGTGCCAGCAGCCAAGCCCGGGACTCGGCCTACGAGCAGTACTTC. Protein product: CASSQARDSAYEQYF.